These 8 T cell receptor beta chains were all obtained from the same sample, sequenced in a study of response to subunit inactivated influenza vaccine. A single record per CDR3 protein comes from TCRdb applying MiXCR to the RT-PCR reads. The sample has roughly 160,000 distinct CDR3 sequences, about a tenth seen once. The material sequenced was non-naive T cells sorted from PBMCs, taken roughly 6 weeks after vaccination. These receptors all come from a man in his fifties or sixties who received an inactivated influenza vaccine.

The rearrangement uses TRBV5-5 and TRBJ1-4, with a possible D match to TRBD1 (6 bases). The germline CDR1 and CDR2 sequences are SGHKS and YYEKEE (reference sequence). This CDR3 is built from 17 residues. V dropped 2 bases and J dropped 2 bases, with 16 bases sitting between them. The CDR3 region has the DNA TGTGCCAGCAGCTTTATGCCGGGGGCGCTTACTAATGAAAAACTGTTTTTT. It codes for CASSFMPGALTNEKLFF.

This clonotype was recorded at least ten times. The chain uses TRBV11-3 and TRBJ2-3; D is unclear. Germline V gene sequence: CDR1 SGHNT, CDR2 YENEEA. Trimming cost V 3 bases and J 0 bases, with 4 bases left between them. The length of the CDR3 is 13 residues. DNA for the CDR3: TGTGCCAGCAGCTTCGGGAGCACAGATACGCAGTATTTT. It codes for CASSFGSTDTQYF.

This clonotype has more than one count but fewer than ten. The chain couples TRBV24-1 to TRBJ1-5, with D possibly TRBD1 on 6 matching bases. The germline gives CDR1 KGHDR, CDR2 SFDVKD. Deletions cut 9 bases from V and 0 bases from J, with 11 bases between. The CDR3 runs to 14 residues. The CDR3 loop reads CATPGHLSNQPQHF. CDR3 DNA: TGTGCCACCCCGGGACACCTTAGCAATCAGCCCCAGCATTTT.

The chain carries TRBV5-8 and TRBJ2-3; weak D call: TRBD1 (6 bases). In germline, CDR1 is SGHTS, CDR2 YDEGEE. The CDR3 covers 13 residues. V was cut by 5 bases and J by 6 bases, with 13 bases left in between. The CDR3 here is CASSPQGYDTQYF. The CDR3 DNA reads TGTGCCAGCAGTCCTCAGGGGTACGATACGCAGTATTTT.

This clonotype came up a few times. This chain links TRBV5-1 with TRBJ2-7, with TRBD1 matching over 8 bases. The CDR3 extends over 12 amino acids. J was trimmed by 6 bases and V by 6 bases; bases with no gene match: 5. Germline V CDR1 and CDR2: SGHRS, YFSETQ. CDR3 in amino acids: CASTPGGGEQYF. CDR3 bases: TGCGCCAGCACCCCAGGGGGCGGCGAGCAGTACTTC.

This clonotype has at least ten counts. The CDR3 sequence is CSARVFRDREETQYF. In DNA, the CDR3 is TGCAGTGCTAGAGTATTCCGGGACAGGGAAGAGACCCAGTACTTC. This chain uses TRBV20-1 with TRBJ2-5, with 9 bases fitting TRBD1. Looked up from germline, CDR1 is DFQATT and CDR2 is SNEGSKA (reference sequence). This CDR3 is 15 amino acids long. V trimming: 1 base; J trimming: 3 bases; junction bases outside the gene matches: 6.

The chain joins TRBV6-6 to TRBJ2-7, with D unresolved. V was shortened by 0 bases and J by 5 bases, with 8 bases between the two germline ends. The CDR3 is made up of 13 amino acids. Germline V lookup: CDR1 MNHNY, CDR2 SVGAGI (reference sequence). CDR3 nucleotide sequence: TGTGCCAGCAGTTACTCCCGACAAAACGAGCAGTACTTC. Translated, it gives CASSYSRQNEQYF.

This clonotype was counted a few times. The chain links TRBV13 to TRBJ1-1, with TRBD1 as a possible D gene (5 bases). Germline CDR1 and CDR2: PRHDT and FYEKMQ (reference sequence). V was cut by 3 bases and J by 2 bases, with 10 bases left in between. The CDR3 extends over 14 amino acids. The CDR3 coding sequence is TGTGCCAGCAGCTTTTGGGGACTTAACACTGAAGCTTTCTTT. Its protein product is CASSFWGLNTEAFF. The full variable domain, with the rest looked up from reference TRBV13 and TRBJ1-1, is AAGVIQSPRHLIKEKRETATLKCYPIPRHDTVYWYQQGPGQDPQFLISFYEKMQSDKGSIPDRFSAQQFSDYHSELNMSSLELGDSALYFCASSFWGLNTEAFFGQGTRLTVV.